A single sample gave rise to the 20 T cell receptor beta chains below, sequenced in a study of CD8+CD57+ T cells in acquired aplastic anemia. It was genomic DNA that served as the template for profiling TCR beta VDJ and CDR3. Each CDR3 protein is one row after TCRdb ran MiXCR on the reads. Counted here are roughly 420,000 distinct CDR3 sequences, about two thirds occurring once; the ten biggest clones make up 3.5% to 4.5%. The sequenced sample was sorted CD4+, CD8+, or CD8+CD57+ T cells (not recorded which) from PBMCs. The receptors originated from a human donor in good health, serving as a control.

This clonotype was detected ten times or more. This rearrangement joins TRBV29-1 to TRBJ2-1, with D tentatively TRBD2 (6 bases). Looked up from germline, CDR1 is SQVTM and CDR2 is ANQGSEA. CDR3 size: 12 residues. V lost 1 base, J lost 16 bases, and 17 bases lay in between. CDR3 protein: CSVEAYGGDVFF. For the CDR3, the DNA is TGCAGCGTTGAAGCCTATGGAGGGGACGTTTTCTTC.

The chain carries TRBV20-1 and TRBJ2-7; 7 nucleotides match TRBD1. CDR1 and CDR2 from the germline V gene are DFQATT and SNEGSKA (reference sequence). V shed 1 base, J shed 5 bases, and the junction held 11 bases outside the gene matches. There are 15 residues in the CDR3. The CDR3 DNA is TGCAGTGCTAGAGCTAAGGGAAGGGGGCAGGACGAGCAGTACTTC. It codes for CSARAKGRGQDEQYF.

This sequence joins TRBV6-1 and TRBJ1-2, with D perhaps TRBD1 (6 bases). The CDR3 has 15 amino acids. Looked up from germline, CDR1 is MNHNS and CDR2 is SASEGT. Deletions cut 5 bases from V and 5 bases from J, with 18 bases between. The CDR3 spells CASSREGGPVYGYTF. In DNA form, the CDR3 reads TGTGCCAGCAGTAGAGAGGGGGGACCAGTTTATGGCTACACCTTC.

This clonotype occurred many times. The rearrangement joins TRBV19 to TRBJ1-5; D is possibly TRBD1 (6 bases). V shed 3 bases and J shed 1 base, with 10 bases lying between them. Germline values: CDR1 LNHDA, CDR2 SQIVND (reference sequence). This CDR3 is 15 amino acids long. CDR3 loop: CASSMVRGSNQPQHF. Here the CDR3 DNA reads TGTGCCAGTAGTATGGTCAGGGGAAGCAATCAGCCCCAGCATTTT.

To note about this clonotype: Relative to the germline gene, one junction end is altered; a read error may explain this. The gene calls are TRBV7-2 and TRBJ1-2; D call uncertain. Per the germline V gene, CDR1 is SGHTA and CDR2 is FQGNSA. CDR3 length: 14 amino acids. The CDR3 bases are TGTGCCAGCAGCGTACGGAGTGCCGACTATGTCTTTGGATTC. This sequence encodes CASSVRSADYVFGF. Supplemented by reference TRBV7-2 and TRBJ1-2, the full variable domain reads GAGVSQSPSNKVTEKGKDVELRCDPISGHTALYWYRQSLGQGLEFLIYFQGNSAPDKSGLPSDRFSAERTGGSVSTLTIQRTQQEDSAVYLCASSVRSADYVFGFGSGTRLTVV.

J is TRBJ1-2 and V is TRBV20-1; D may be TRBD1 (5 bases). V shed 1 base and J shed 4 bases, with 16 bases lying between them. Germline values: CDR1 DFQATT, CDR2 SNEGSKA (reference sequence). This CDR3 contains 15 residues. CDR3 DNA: TGCAGTGCTAGAGTCGGGCGGGGCACAGTCTATGGCTACACCTTC. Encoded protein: CSARVGRGTVYGYTF.

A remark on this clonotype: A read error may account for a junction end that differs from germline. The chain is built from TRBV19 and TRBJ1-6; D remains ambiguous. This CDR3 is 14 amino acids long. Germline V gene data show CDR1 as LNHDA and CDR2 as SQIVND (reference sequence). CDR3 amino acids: CASSECLGNSPLHF. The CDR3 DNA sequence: TGTGCCAGCAGTGAATGTCTGGGTAATTCGCCCCTCCACTTT.

CDR3 DNA sequence: TGCAGTGCCAAACCGGGACAGGGGAGAGAGCAGTTCTTC. Translating it yields CSAKPGQGREQFF. This chain connects TRBV20-1 to TRBJ2-1; 10 positions match TRBD1. The CDR3 length is 13 residues. The J segment lost 10 bases and the V segment lost 6 bases, leaving 9 bases of the junction unmatched. Germline CDR1 is DFQATT and CDR2 is SNEGSKA (reference sequence).

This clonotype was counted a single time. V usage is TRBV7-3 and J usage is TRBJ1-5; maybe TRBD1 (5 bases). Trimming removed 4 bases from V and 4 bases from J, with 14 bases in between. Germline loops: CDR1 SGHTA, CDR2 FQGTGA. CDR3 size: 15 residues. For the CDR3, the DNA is TGTGCCAGCAGCTCTGTCGGGGGTGGTAATCAGCCCCAGCATTTT. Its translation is CASSSVGGGNQPQHF.

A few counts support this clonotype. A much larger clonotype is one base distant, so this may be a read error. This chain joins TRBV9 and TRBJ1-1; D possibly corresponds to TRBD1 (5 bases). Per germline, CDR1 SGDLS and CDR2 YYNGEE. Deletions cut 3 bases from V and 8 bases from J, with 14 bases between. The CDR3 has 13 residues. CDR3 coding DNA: TGTGCCAGCAGCGGAAGAGGGGAGGGCGAAGCTTTCTTT. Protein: CASSGRGEGEAFF.

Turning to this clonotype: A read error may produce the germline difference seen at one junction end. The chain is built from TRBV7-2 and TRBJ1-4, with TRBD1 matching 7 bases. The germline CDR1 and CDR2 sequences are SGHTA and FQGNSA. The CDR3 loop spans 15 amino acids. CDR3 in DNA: TGTGCCAGCAGGTTGGCTACAGGGGCTAATGAAAAACAGTTTTTT. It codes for CASRLATGANEKQFF.

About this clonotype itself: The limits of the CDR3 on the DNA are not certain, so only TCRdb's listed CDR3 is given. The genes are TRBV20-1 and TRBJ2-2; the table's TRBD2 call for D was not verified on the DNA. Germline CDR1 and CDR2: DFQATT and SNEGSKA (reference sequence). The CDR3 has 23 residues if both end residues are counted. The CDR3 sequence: CRVALCQQLRTSGVHANTGELFF.

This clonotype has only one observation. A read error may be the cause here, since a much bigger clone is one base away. In nucleotides, the CDR3 is TGTGCCGGCACCCTTACCGGGACCTTGAACACTGAAGCTTTCTTT. Protein: CAGTLTGTLNTEAFF. This chain connects TRBV6-5 to TRBJ1-1, with D possibly being TRBD1 (5 bases). The CDR3 has 15 amino acids. The ends were cut back, 11 bases at V and 0 bases at J, with 19 bases in the middle. Per the germline V gene, CDR1 is MNHEY and CDR2 is SVGAGI.

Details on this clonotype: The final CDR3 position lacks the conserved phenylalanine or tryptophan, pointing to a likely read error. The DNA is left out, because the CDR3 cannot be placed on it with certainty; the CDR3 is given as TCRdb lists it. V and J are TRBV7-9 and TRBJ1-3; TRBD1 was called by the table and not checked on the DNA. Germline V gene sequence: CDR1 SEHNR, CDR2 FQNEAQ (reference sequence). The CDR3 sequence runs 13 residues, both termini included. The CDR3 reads CASSLASGQSYEH.

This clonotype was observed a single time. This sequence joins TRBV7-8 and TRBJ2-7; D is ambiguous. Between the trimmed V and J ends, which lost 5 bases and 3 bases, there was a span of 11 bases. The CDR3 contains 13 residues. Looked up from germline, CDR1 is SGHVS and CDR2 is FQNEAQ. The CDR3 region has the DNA TGTGCCAGCAGCCTAGGTGTGGTCTACGAGCAGTACTTC. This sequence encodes CASSLGVVYEQYF. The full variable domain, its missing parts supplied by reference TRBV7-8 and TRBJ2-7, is GAGVSQSPRYKVAKRGQDVALRCDPISGHVSLFWYQQALGQGPEFLTYFQNEAQLDKSGLPSDRFFAERPEGSVSTLKIQRTQQEDSAVYLCASSLGVVYEQYFGPGTRLTVT.

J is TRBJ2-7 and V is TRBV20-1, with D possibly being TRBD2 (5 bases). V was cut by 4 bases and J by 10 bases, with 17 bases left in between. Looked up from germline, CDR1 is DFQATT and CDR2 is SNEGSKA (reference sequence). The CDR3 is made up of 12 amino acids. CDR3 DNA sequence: TGCAGTGCTACAGGAGGCAACTATGGCCAGTACTTC. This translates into CSATGGNYGQYF.

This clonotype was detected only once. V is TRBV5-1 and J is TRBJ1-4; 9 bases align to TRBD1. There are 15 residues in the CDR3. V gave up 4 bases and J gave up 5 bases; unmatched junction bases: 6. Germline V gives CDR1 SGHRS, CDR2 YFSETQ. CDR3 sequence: CASSRPGTGNEKLFF. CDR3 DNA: TGCGCCAGCAGCAGACCCGGGACAGGGAATGAAAAACTGTTTTTT.

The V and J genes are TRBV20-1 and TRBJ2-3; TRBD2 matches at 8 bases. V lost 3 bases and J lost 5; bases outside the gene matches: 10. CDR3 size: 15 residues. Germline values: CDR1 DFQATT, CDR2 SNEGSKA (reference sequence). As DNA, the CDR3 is TGCAGTGCTAGGAAGGGGCGGGGGGAGGAAGATACGCAGTATTTT. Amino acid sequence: CSARKGRGEEDTQYF.

The CDR3 loop is CASGTGITEAFF. CDR3 DNA: TGTGCTAGTGGTACAGGGATCACTGAAGCTTTCTTT. The rearrangement links TRBV12-5 to TRBJ1-1; D perhaps matches TRBD1 (6 bases). Germline V gene data show CDR1 as LGHNT and CDR2 as FRNRAP. The CDR3 consists of 12 residues. Trimming took off 5 bases at V and 4 bases at J, with 8 bases between the two ends.

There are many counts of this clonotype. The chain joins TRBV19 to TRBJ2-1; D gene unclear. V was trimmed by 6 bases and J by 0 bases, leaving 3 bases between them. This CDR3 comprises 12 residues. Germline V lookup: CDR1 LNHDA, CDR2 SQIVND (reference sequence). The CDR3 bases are TGTGCCAGTAGGAGCTCCTACAATGAGCAGTTCTTC. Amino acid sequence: CASRSSYNEQFF.